These 2 T cell receptor beta chains were sequenced from one sample in a study of Graves' ophthalmopathy and Graves' hyperthyroidism. RNA transcripts served as template for amplifying TCR beta CDR3 sequences. First-round RT-PCR employed HTBI primers, with a second-round multiplex PCR after it. From the multiplex PCR reads, TCRdb called clonotypes with MiXCR, one entry per CDR3 protein. The sample holds 450,000 to 600,000 distinct CDR3 sequences, about 35% seen once. What was sequenced was peripheral blood or thyroid tissue (not recorded which). Receptors were obtained from an adult man with Graves' hyperthyroidism.

The chain links TRBV6-1 to TRBJ2-5; 14 bases map to TRBD2. With 6 bases clipped from V and 2 bases from J, the junction kept 5 bases outside the gene matches. In germline, CDR1 is MNHNS, CDR2 SASEGT. The CDR3 spans 16 residues. The CDR3 nucleotides read TGTGCCAGCAGAGAGACTAGCGGGAGGGTACAAGAGACCCAGTACTTC. It translates to CASRETSGRVQETQYF.

The V and J genes are TRBV2 and TRBJ1-2, with D maybe TRBD1 (5 bases). Germline V gives CDR1 SNHLY, CDR2 FYNNEI. The V end lost 6 bases, the J end lost 8 bases, and 19 bases lay between the germline ends. This CDR3 is 14 amino acids long. The CDR3 DNA reads TGTGCCAGCAGCCTACTAGCGGGGCGAAAGGGCTACACCTTC. Its translation: CASSLLAGRKGYTF. Full variable domain (rest looked up from reference TRBV2 and TRBJ1-2): EPEVTQTPSHQVTQMGQEVILRCVPISNHLYFYWYRQILGQKVEFLVSFYNNEISEKSEIFDDQFSVERPDGSNFTLKIRSTKLEDSAMYFCASSLLAGRKGYTFGSGTRLTVV.